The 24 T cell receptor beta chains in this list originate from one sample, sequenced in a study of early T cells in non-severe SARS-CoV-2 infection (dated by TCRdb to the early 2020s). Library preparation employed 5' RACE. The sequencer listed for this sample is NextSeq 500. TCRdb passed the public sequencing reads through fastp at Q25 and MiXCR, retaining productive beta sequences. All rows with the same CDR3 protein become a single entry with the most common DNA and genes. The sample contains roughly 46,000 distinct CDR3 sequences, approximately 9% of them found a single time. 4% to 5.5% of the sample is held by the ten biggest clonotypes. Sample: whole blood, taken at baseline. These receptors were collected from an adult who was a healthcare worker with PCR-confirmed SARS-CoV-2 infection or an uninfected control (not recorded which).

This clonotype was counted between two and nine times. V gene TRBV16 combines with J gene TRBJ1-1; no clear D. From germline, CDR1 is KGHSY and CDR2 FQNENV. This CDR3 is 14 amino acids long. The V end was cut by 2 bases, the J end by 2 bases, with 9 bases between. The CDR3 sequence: CASSQGGLNTEAFF. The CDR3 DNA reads TGTGCCAGCAGCCAAGGAGGACTCAACACTGAAGCTTTCTTT.

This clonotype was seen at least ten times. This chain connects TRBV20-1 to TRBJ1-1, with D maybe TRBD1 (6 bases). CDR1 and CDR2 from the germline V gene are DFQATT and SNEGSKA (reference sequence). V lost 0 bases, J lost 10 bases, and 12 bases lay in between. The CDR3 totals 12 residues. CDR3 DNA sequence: TGCAGTGCTAGAGAGCTGGACAGAGCAGCTTTCTTT. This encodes CSARELDRAAFF.

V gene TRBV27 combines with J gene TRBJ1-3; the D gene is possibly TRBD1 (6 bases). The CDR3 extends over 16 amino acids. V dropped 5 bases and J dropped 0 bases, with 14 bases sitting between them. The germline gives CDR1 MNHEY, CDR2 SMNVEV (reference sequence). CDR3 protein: CASSPKGQISGNTIYF. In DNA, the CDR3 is TGTGCCAGCAGTCCGAAAGGACAGATCTCTGGAAACACCATATATTTT.

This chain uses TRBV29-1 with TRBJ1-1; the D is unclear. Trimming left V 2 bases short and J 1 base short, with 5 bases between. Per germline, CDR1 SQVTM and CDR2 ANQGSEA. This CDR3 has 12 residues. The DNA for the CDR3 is TGCAGCGTTGAACAACGGAACACTGAAGCTTTCTTT. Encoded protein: CSVEQRNTEAFF.

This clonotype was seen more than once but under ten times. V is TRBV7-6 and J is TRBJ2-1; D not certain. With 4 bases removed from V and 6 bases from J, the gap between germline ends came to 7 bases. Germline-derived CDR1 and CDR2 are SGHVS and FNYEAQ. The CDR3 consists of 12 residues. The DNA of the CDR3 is TGTGCCAGCAGCTCTCCGGGCAATGAGCAGTTCTTC. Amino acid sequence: CASSSPGNEQFF.

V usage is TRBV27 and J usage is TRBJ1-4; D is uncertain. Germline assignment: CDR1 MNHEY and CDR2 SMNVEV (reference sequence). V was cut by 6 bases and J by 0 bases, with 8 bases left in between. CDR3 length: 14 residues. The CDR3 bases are TGTGCCAGCAGAAGATATGCAACTAATGAAAAACTGTTTTTT. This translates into CASRRYATNEKLFF.

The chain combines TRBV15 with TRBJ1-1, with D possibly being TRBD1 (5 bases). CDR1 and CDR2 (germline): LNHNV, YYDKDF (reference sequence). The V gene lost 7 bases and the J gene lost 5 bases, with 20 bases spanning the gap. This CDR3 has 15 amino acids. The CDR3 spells CATIGNAGAGTEAFF. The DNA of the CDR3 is TGTGCCACCATCGGTAACGCCGGGGCGGGGACTGAAGCTTTCTTT.

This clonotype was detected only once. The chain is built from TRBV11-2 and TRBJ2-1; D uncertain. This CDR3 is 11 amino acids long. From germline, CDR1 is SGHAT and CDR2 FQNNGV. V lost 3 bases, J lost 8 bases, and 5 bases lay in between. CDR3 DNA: TGTGCCAGCAGCTTTAGAGATGAGCAGTTCTTC. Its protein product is CASSFRDEQFF.

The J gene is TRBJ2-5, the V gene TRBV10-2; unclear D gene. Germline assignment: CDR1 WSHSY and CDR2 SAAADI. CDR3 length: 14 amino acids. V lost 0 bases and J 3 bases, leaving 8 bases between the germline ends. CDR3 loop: CASSESGMEETQYF. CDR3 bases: TGCGCCAGCAGTGAGTCCGGTATGGAAGAGACCCAGTACTTC.

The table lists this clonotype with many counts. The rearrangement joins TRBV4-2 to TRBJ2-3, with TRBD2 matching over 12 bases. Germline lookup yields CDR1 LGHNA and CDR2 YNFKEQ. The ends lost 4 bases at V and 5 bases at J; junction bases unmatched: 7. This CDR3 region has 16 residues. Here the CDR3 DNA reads TGTGCCAGCAGCCCCGTGACTAGCGGGAGTTTAGATACGCAGTATTTT. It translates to CASSPVTSGSLDTQYF.

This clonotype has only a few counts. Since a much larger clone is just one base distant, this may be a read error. The CDR3 protein is CSVLRGNTEAFF. The CDR3 DNA reads TGCAGCGTTCTCAGAGGAAACACTGAAGCTTTCTTT. The V call is TRBV29-1, the J call TRBJ1-1; D gene unclear. Germline CDR1 reads SQVTM; CDR2 reads ANQGSEA. V dropped 5 bases and J dropped 2 bases, with 9 bases sitting between them. The CDR3 spans 12 residues.

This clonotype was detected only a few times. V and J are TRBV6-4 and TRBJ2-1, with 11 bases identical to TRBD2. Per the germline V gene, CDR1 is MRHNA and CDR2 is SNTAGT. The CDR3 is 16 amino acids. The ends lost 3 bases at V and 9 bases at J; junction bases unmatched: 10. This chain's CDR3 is CASSESETSGSAEQFF. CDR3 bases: TGTGCCAGCAGTGAGAGTGAAACTAGCGGGAGTGCTGAGCAGTTCTTC.

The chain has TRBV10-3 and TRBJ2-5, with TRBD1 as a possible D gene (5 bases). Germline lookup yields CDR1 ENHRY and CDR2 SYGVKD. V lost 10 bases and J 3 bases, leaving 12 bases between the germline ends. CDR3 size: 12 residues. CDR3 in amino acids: CATNQGKETQYF. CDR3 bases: TGTGCCACCAATCAGGGTAAAGAGACCCAGTACTTC.

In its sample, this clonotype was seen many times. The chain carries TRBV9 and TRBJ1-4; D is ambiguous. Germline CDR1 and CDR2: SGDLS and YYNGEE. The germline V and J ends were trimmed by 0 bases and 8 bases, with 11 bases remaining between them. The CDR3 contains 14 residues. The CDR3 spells CASSVDDGREKLFF. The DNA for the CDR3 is TGTGCCAGCAGCGTAGACGACGGCCGGGAAAAACTGTTTTTT.

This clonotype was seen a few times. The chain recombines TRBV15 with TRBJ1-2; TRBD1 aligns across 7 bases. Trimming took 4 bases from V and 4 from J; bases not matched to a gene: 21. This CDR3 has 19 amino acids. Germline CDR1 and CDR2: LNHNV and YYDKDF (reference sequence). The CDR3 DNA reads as TGTGCCACCAGCAACCACCCGAGCATCCGGGACAGAGAATCCTATGGCTACACCTTC. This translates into CATSNHPSIRDRESYGYTF.

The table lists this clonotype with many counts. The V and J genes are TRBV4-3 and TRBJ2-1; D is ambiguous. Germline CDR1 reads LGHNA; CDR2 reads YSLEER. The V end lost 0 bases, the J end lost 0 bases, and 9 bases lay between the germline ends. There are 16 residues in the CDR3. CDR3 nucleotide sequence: TGCGCCAGCAGCCAAGATTCTTCGAGCTCCTACAATGAGCAGTTCTTC. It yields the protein CASSQDSSSSYNEQFF.

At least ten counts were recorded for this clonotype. The CDR3 protein is CASKGTETYEQYF. CDR3 bases: TGTGCCAGCAAAGGGACGGAGACCTACGAGCAGTACTTC. The rearrangement links TRBV6-5 to TRBJ2-7; D could derive from TRBD1 or TRBD2 (5 bases each). This CDR3 is built from 13 residues. V lost 7 bases and J 2 bases, leaving 12 bases between the germline ends. Germline values: CDR1 MNHEY, CDR2 SVGAGI.

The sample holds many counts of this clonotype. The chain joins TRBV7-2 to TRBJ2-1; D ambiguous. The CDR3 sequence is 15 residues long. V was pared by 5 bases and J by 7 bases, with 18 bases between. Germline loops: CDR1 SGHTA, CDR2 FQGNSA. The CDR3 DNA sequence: TGTGCCAGCAGCCCCCAGACCGGCAAGGGTAATGAGCAGTTCTTC. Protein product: CASSPQTGKGNEQFF.

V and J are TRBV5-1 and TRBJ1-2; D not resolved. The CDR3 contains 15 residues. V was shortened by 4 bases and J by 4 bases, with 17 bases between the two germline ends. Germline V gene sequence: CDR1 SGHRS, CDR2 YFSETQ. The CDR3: CASSRQQTGGYGYTF. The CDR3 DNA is TGCGCCAGCAGCCGGCAACAGACGGGTGGCTATGGCTACACCTTC.

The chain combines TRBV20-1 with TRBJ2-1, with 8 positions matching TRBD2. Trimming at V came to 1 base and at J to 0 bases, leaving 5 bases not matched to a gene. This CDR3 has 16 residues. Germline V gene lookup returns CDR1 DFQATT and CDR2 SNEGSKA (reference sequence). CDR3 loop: CSARVSGASSYNEQFF. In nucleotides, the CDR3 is TGCAGTGCTAGAGTTAGCGGGGCGAGCTCCTACAATGAGCAGTTCTTC.

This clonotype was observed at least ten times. Here the CDR3 DNA reads TGTGCCAGCAGAGATCGGGACAGTCCTGTCACCGGGGAGCTGTTTTTT. This translates into CASRDRDSPVTGELFF. This chain links TRBV12-3 or TRBV12-4 with TRBJ2-2, with 7 bases aligning to TRBD1. The V gene end was trimmed by 6 bases and the J gene end by 4 bases; junction bases not matched to a gene: 11. The CDR3 runs to 16 residues.

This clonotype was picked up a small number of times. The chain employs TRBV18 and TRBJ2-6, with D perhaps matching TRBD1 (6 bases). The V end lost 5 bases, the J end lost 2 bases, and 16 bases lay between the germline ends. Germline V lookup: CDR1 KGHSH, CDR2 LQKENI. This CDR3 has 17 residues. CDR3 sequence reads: CASSSVLGAPGANVLTF. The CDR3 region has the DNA TGTGCCAGCTCATCAGTACTGGGGGCTCCTGGGGCCAACGTCCTGACTTTC.

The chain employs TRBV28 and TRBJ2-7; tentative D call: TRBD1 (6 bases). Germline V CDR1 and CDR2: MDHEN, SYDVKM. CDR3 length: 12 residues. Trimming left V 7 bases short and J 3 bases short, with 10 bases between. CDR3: CASKKGDYEQYF. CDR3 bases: TGTGCCAGCAAGAAGGGGGACTACGAGCAGTACTTC.

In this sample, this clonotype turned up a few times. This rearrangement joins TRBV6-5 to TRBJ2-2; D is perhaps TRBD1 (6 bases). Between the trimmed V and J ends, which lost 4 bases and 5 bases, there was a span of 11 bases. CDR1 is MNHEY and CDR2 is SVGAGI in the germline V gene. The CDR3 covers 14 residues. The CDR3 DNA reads TGTGCCAGCAGTTCAACGAGGGGGACCGGGGAGCTGTTTTTT. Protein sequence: CASSSTRGTGELFF.